This T cell receptor beta chain was sequenced during a study of cytomegalovirus exposure and HLA in healthy donors. The CDR3 runs 14 residues. Looked up from germline, CDR1 is SGDLS and CDR2 is YYNGEE. The junction had 3 bases not matched to a gene; V was cut back by 3 bases and J by 4 bases. Concerning this clone itself: Its antigen is not known.

Primers for the PCR totalled 60 Vbeta and 13 Jbeta. Original analysis: Around 80 million unique TCR beta chains, approximately 11 million of them shared, were counted by a later analysis. Data came from immunoSEQ multiplex PCR; TCRdb stores just in-frame clones and leaves some out. D and trimming come from the DNA, and the V and J calls and clone size come from that table. The data show roughly 130,000 clones, with around 77% seen just once and approximately 5% held by the top ten. Study-wide results and caveats: There was a cluster of highly shared sequence variants that was likely a sequencing artifact. In a later analysis, compared with equally common non-associated chains, HLA-associated beta chains were more expanded.

The sample was PBMCs. V and J are TRBV9 and TRBJ2-1, with 8 bases lining up with TRBD1. The clonotype comes from a man between 25 and 39 years old in good health and CMV-seronegative. The chain's CDR3 is CASSETGAYNEQFF. The CDR3, as DNA: TGTGCCAGCAGCGAGACAGGGGCGTACAATGAGCAGTTCTTC.